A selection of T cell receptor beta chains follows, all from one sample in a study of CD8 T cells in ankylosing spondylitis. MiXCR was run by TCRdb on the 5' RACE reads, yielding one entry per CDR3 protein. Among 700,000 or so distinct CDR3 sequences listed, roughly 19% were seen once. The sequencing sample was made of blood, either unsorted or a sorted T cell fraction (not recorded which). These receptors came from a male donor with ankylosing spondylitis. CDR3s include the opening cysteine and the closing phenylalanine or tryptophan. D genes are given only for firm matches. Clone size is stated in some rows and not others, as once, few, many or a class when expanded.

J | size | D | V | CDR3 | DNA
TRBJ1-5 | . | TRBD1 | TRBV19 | CASNGRGRGPGQPQHF | TGTGCCAGCAACGGACGAGGCAGGGGGCCTGGTCAGCCCCAGCATTTT
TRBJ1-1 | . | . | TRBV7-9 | CASNLAGNTEAFF | TGTGCCAGCAACTTGGCAGGGAACACTGAAGCTTTCTTT
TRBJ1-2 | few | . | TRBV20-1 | CSAKSLRDGDYGYTF | TGCAGTGCCAAATCATTACGGGACGGAGACTATGGCTACACCTTC
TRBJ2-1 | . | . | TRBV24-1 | CATSDGAGDEQFF | TGTGCCACCAGTGATGGGGCGGGCGATGAGCAGTTCTTC
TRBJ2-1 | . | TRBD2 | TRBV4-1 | CASSQEKAGGSYNEQFF | TGCGCCAGCAGCCAAGAGAAAGCGGGGGGGTCCTACAATGAGCAGTTCTTC
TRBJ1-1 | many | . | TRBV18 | CASSPPLSGTEAFF | TGTGCCAGCTCACCGCCTCTGTCAGGCACTGAAGCTTTCTTT
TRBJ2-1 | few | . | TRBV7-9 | CASSLGDTYNEQFF | TGTGCCAGCAGCTTGGGAGACACTTACAATGAGCAGTTCTTC
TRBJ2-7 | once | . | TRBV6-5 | CASSYSRPGSYEQYF | TGTGCCAGCAGTTACTCGCGGCCCGGGAGCTACGAGCAGTACTTC
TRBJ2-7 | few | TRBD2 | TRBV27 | CASSPTDLAGENEQYF | TGTGCCAGCAGCCCAACGGACCTAGCGGGGGAGAACGAGCAGTACTTC
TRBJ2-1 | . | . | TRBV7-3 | CASSLKGGGGNEQFF | TGTGCCAGCAGCTTAAAAGGGGGGGGAGGCAATGAGCAGTTCTTC
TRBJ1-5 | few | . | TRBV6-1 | CASRSREINQPQHF | TGTGCCAGCAGAAGCAGGGAAATCAATCAGCCCCAGCATTTT
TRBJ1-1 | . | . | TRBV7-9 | CASSSNRAPNRRAFF | TGTGCCAGCAGCTCGAACCGAGCGCCTAACAGGAGAGCTTTCTTT
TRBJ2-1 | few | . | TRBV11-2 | CASSFTSIDEQFF | TGTGCCAGCAGCTTTACTAGCATCGATGAGCAGTTCTTC